This T cell receptor beta chain was sequenced during a study of T cell responses to AZD1222 COVID-19 vaccine. Study conclusions and caveats: Among spike-specific TCRs, nearly half reportedly target unmutated variant regions. After the peak T cell response, and only then, were repertoires sampled.

In germline, CDR1 is SNHLY, CDR2 FYNNEI. This CDR3 spans 16 amino acids. J lost 1 base, V lost 6 bases, and 9 bases had no gene match. The protocol was immunoSEQ multiplex PCR, while the TCRdb copy is restricted to in-frame clones and leaves out a portion. Of about 120,000 clones listed, around 84% are singletons. Note on this clone: As yet, its antigen is unknown.

The V and J genes are TRBV2 and TRBJ1-5, with 7 bases identical to TRBD1. The clonotype originates from an adult who received the AZD1222 COVID-19 vaccine. The specimen comprised peripheral blood, sampled 28 days after the second AZD1222 dose. The CDR3 DNA follows: TGTGCCAGCAGCCCTCAGAACAGGGGAAGCAATCAGCCCCAGCATTTT. Protein sequence: CASSPQNRGSNQPQHF.